One sample yielded the 6 T cell receptor beta chains listed below, sequenced in a study of OX40 agonist ivuxolimab in advanced cancers. Repertoires were generated with immunoSEQ multiplex PCR, while TCRdb's copy carries only in-frame clones and drops some. The sample carries around 77,000 clones, about 92% recorded once. The sample in question was CD4+ or CD8+ T cells sorted from blood, obtained in a trial of the OX40 agonist ivuxolimab. These receptors all come from an adult with an advanced solid tumor such as melanoma, head and neck, liver or kidney cancer.

The chain recombines TRBV7-2 with TRBJ2-1, with no clear D. The CDR3 sequence is 13 residues long. Germline assignment: CDR1 SGHTA and CDR2 FQGNSA. V lost 5 bases to trimming and J lost 4 bases, with 9 bases between them. This chain's CDR3 is CASSRSGYNEQFF. As DNA, the CDR3 is TGTGCCAGCAGCCGATCAGGTTACAATGAGCAGTTCTTC.

The rearrangement links TRBV5-8 to TRBJ2-1, with a tentative D call TRBD2 (5 bases). The CDR3 contains 13 residues. V lost 3 bases to trimming and J lost 10 bases, with 14 bases between them. Looked up from germline, CDR1 is SGHTS and CDR2 is YDEGEE. CDR3 amino acids: CASSSLRVAEQFF. As DNA, the CDR3 is TGTGCCAGCAGCTCCCTTCGGGTAGCGGAGCAGTTCTTC. The full variable domain, with the rest looked up from reference TRBV5-8 and TRBJ2-1, is EAGVTQSPTHLIKTRGQQATLRCSPISGHTSVYWYQQALGLGLQFLLWYDEGEERNRGNFPPRFSGRQFPNYSSELNVNALELEDSALYLCASSSLRVAEQFFGPGTRLTVL.

V usage is TRBV5-1 and J usage is TRBJ2-7, with D perhaps being TRBD1 or TRBD2 (5 bases each). Trimming cost V 2 bases and J 4 bases, with 13 bases left between them. The germline V gene encodes CDR1 SGHRS and CDR2 YFSETQ. The CDR3 has 14 amino acids. CDR3 sequence reads: CASSFGAVGYEQYF. The CDR3 nucleotides read TGCGCCAGCAGCTTCGGGGCTGTTGGGTACGAGCAGTACTTC.

The rearrangement links TRBV4-1 to TRBJ2-5; TRBD1 might be the D (6 bases). The ends were cut back, 2 bases at V and 3 bases at J, with 13 bases in the middle. The V gene's germline CDR1 is MGHRA and CDR2 YSYEKL. The CDR3 loop spans 15 amino acids. CDR3 residues: CASSQPGTPKETQYF. The CDR3 DNA reads as TGCGCCAGCAGCCAACCCGGGACACCGAAAGAGACCCAGTACTTC.

The rearrangement links TRBV5-1 to TRBJ2-7, with TRBD1 matching 8 bases. The germline V gene encodes CDR1 SGHRS and CDR2 YFSETQ. V lost 0 bases, J lost 0 bases, and 2 bases stayed unmatched. The CDR3 totals 15 residues. The CDR3 DNA reads as TGCGCCAGCAGCTTGGTGACAGGGGTCTCCTACGAGCAGTACTTC. This gives the protein CASSLVTGVSYEQYF.

CDR3 loop: CASSISQIANTGELFF. The CDR3 nucleotides read TGTGCCAGTAGTATCTCCCAGATCGCGAACACCGGGGAGCTGTTTTTT. V gene TRBV19 combines with J gene TRBJ2-2; D is unclear. Germline V gene data show CDR1 as LNHDA and CDR2 as SQIVND (reference sequence). The CDR3 runs to 16 residues. Trimming removed 3 bases from V and 0 bases from J, with 11 bases in between.